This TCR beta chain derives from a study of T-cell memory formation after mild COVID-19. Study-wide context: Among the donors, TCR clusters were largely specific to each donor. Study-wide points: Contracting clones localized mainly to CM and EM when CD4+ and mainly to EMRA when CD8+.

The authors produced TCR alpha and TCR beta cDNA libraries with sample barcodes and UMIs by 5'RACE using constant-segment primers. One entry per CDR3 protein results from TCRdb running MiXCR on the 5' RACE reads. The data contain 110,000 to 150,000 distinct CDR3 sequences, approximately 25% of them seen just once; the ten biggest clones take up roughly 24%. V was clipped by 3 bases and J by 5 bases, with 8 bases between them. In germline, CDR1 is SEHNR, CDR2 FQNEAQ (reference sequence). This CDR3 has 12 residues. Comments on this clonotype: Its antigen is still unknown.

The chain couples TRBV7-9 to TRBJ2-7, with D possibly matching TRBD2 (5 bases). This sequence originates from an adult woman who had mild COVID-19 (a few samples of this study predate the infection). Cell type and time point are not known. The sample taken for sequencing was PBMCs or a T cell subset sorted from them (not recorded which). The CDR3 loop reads CASSFLADEQYF. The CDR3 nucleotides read TGTGCCAGCAGCTTCCTAGCCGACGAGCAGTACTTC. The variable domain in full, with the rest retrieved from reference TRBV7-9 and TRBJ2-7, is DTGVSQNPRHKITKRGQNVTFRCDPISEHNRLYWYRQTLGQGPEFLTYFQNEAQLEKSRLLSDRFSAERPKGSFSTLEIQRTEQGDSAMYLCASSFLADEQYFGPGTRLTVT.